This T cell receptor (beta chain) was documented in a study of shared clonotypes between healthy human individuals. Looking at the study overall: Researchers assigned three CD4 naive, three CD4 memory, two CD8 naive and one CD8 memory plate to each donor.

Several immunoSEQ plates received, in even portions, the genomic DNA of each subset. Here immunoSEQ multiplex PCR was the method, and the copy in TCRdb shows in-frame clones only, minus some. The sample lists about 2.1 million clones, roughly 91% seen once, with 1.5% to 2% in the top ten. General study results and limits: The study's rarefaction showed incomplete sorted-subset sequencing despite large depth.

Naive CD8 isolation took CD45RO-negative cells positively selected for CCR7 and excluded terminally differentiated effector memory CD45RA+ cells. Points on this clone: Its antigen is unknown.

This TCR derives from a man between 18 and 35 years old in good health. Some clones in this sample may be carry-over from other donors' samples. Sequenced sample: naive CD8+ T cells from PBMCs.

The CDR3 sequence is CASSLAGHTDTQYF. In DNA, the CDR3 is TGTGCCAGCAGTTTAGCTGGGCACACAGATACGCAGTATTTT. This rearrangement joins TRBV27 to TRBJ2-3; no firm D call. This CDR3 is built from 14 residues. Per the germline V gene, CDR1 is MNHEY and CDR2 is SMNVEV (reference sequence). V lost 2 bases and J lost 2, with 8 bases in between.